These T cell receptor beta chains were read from a single sample in a study of cytomegalovirus exposure and HLA in healthy donors. Using immunoSEQ multiplex PCR, the repertoire was profiled, and TCRdb retains in-frame clones only, with some absent. There are fewer than 110,000 clones in the sample; around 73% occur only once, and 7.5% to 9% lies in the top ten. The sample consisted of PBMCs. The receptors originated from a man aged 25-40 years in good health and CMV-seronegative. Each CDR3 is given without its conserved first and last residue. The order of the fields is J gene, V gene, CDR3 length, clone size, CDR3 protein. Only part of the rows carry a size: once, few, many, or a class if the clone is expanded.

TRBJ2-1,TRBV27,11,-,ASSPSLYNEQF
TRBJ2-4,TRBV5-1,14,-,ASRSGLAGREDIQY
TRBJ2-7,TRBV18,12,-,ASSPSQGTYEQY
TRBJ1-2,TRBV27,12,-,ASSLSRADYGYT
TRBJ2-7,TRBV5-1,12,-,ATRLALAGDEQY
TRBJ2-2,TRBV6-4,12,few,ASSPSPGTGELF
TRBJ2-4,TRBV5-6,14,few,ASSSPLDRGKNIQY
TRBJ2-3,TRBV6-5,10,-,ASISQGNTQY
TRBJ2-3,TRBV5-4,15,-,ASSLGTSGGASDTQY
TRBJ2-1,TRBV5-1,11,-,ASREPTYNEQF
TRBJ1-5,TRBV15,12,-,ATSGTGTDQPQH
TRBJ2-2,TRBV13,12,few,ASTGRVNTGELF
TRBJ1-4,TRBV28,13,-,ASQRTGRANEKLF
TRBJ1-4,TRBV4-2,16,-,ASSQDRGQGPTNEKLF
TRBJ2-1,TRBV6-5,13,-,ASRPLTSSYNEQF
TRBJ2-4,TRBV28,13,-,ASSPPDRVKNIQY
TRBJ1-4,TRBV4-1,15,few,ASSQVPIRDRNEKLF
TRBJ1-3,TRBV15,17,once,ATSKGLLAVGSSGNTIY
TRBJ2-1,TRBV5-1,14,-,ASRPLTSGSYNEQF
TRBJ2-3,TRBV30,13,-,AFTLPGLATDTQY
TRBJ2-5,TRBV5-6,13,-,ASSLDVDRAETQY
TRBJ2-2,TRBV7-9,12,-,ASRAGGNTGELF
TRBJ2-5,TRBV7-6,13,-,ASSLLAGGSETQY
TRBJ2-7,TRBV7-8,14,few,ASSLRSGGVTYEQY
TRBJ1-2,TRBV9,14,few,ASSVGLGGQIYGYT
TRBJ2-5,TRBV9,13,-,ASSPRTGGQETQY
TRBJ2-7,TRBV2,12,-,ASSVSGTNYEQY